This T cell receptor (beta chain) emerged from a study of molecular identifiers for immune sequencing clone quantification. Overall study context: RNA, taken in replicates from about 19,000 or 110,000 naive CD8 cells, was split five ways, with four sequenced.

This clonotype was seen a few times. Antigen unknown. In the sort, naive CD8 T cells were defined as CD8+CD4-CCR7+CD45RA+. TCRdb itself ran the PCR reads through MiXCR, one entry per CDR3 protein. The table has more than 450,000 distinct CDR3 sequences, around 23% seen once. Study results and limitations: Over 99% of CMV-specific effector molecules, but under 1% of naive ones, were in clones above 20 copies.

This CDR3 is 19 amino acids long. CDR1 is MNHEY and CDR2 is SVGEGT in the germline V gene. The ends were cut back, 7 bases at V and 5 bases at J, with 29 bases in the middle. The sequenced sample was naive CD8+ T cells from blood, with Jurkat cell RNA spiked in. Subset noted: FACS-sorted CD8+CD4-CCR7+CD45RA+ naive T cells. The chain links TRBV6-2 or TRBV6-3 to TRBJ2-2; D perhaps matches TRBD1 (6 bases). This clonotype was sampled from a human donor in good health. Some libraries in this study had Jurkat cell RNA spiked in. The CDR3 sequence: CASTTNRLQGVLRTGELFF. CDR3 coding DNA: TGTGCCAGCACCACGAACCGATTACAGGGCGTCCTACGAACCGGGGAGCTGTTTTTT.